The entry below gives a single T cell receptor beta chain sequence along with its context. Antigen: not known. Libraries were prepared by immunoSEQ multiplex PCR; TCRdb keeps only in-frame clonotypes and omits some of them. The profile shows roughly 250,000 clones, roughly 89% of them singletons. The sample is drawn from a study of cytomegalovirus exposure and HLA in healthy donors. Study-wide background: A subsequent analysis stated that the 95 to 150 validation repertoires were run on the same platform as the roughly 710 first-cohort repertoires. General study points: The study put 150 to 200 TCR beta chains on its list as cytomegalovirus-associated. Most sequenced TCRs were rare (though some public TCRs occurred in many donors).

Per germline, CDR1 LNHDA and CDR2 SQIVND (reference sequence). The CDR3 runs to 15 residues. Trimming removed 6 bases at V and 3 bases at J, with 15 bases between. The sample was PBMCs. The chain uses TRBV19 and TRBJ1-5; tentative D call: TRBD1 (6 bases). The clonotype was recovered from a young man in good health and CMV-seronegative. Here the CDR3 reads CASRWGGAPNQPQHF. CDR3 bases: TGTGCCAGTAGATGGGGGGGCGCCCCCAATCAGCCCCAGCATTTT.